This entry concerns a single T cell receptor (beta chain). This specimen comes from a study of patients and donors after allogeneic stem cell transplantation. TCRdb re-called the RT-PCR reads with MiXCR, one entry per CDR3 protein. Here the sample spans 800,000 to 1,000,000 distinct CDR3 sequences, more than 15% being singletons. This receptor was identified in a human donor who was either an allogeneic HSCT recipient or a stem cell or donor lymphocyte infusion donor (not recorded which). It is not recorded whose cells these are; they may come from a transplant donor. Sequencing was done on a sample of blood, either unsorted or a sorted T cell fraction (not recorded which).

The CDR3 protein is CASSLDAVVEAFF. Written as DNA, the CDR3 is TGTGCCAGCAGCTTAGATGCCGTCGTAGAAGCTTTCTTT. This sequence joins TRBV7-8 and TRBJ1-1; the D is unclear. Germline V CDR1 and CDR2: SGHVS, FQNEAQ. The CDR3 is made up of 13 amino acids. Trimming cost V 1 base and J 8 bases, with 11 bases left between them.